Listed here is a single T cell receptor (beta chain). Its antigen is not identified. Clones were sequenced by immunoSEQ multiplex PCR, and TCRdb holds only the in-frame ones, with some missing. This table holds under 55,000 clones, approximately 79% found once. The CDR3 spans 16 residues. V lost 0 bases to trimming and J lost 1 base, with 9 bases between them. The germline CDR1 and CDR2 sequences are ENHRY and SYGVKD. Viral peptide pool expansion of antigen-specific CD4+ T cells preceded sequencing in the ViraFEST assay. The culture ran for roughly ten days before CD4+ T cells were isolated. Each vaccine recipient was nucleocapsid antibody negative and had no prior SARS-CoV-2 infection. The data stem from a study of vaccination effects on CD4 cells after COVID-19. The study, taken as a whole, reports: Infection- and vaccine-induced clones contracted markedly late after vaccination. Missing from the study were early post-infection timepoints, and its convalescent patients were few. Only 1 of 255 vaccine-induced clones from healthy vaccinees cross-reacted with common cold coronaviruses.

The TCR sequence derives from a human donor who received a COVID-19 vaccine. The V and J genes are TRBV10-3 and TRBJ2-2; D is ambiguous. The input for sequencing was CD4+ T cells from PBMCs cultured with HCoV-OC43 spike peptides, taken before COVID-19 vaccination. Regarding subset: HCoV-OC43 spike overlapping peptide pool stimulation. The CDR3 sequence is CAISESIPGNTGELFF. The CDR3 bases are TGTGCCATCAGTGAGTCGATTCCTGGGAACACCGGGGAGCTGTTTTTT.